This TCR beta chain was identified in a study of shared clonotypes between healthy human individuals. The CDR3 has 17 amino acids. Between the trimmed V and J ends, which lost 10 bases and 0 bases, there was a span of 22 bases. Germline V gene lookup returns CDR1 ENHRY and CDR2 SYGVKD. Some clones are missing from TCRdb's copy, which holds only in-frame ones; the method was immunoSEQ multiplex PCR. The sample carries almost 750,000 clones, roughly 72% recorded once. Negatively enriched CD4+ T cells were divided by CD45RA into naive and memory. The sequenced sample consisted of memory CD4+ T cells sorted from blood. Documented subset: CD45RA-negative fraction. This clonotype originated in a woman younger than 45 in good health. The chain uses TRBV10-3 and TRBJ1-5, with D possibly TRBD1 on 6 matching bases. As DNA, the CDR3 is TGTGCCAGCAGCACATGGGCCTCAGGGGATAGCAATCAGCCCCAGCATTTT. It translates to CASSTWASGDSNQPQHF.